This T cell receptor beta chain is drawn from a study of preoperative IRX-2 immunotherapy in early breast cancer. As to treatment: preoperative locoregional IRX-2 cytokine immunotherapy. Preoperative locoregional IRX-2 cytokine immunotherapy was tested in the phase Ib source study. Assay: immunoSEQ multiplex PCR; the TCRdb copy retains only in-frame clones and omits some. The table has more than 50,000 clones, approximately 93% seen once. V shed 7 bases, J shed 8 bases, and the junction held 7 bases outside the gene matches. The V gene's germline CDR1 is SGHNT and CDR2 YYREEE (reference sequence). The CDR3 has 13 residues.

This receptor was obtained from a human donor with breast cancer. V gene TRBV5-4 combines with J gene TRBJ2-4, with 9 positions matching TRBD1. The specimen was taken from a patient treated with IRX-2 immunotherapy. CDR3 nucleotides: TGTGCCAGCCGCCGACAGGGGGGGTACATTCAGTACTTC. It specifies CASRRQGGYIQYF. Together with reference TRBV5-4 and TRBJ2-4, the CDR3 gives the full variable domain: ETGVTQSPTHLIKTRGQQVTLRCSSQSGHNTVSWYQQALGQGPQFIFQYYREEENGRGNFPPRFSGLQFPNYSSELNVNALELDDSALYLCASRRQGGYIQYFGAGTRLSVL.